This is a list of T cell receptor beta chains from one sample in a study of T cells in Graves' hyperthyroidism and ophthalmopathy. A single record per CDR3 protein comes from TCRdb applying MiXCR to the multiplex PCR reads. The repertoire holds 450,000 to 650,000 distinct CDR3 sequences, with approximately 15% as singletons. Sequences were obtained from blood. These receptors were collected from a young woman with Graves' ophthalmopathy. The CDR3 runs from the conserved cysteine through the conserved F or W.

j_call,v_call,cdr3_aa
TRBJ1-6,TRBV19,CASSGDFVSPLHF
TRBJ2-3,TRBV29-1,CSVEAGWSGRALPDTQYF
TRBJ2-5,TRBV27,CASSLVRREAIGMYQETQYF
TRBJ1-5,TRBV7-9,CASSFSGRRQPQHF
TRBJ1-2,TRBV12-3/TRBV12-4,CASSLRILYGYTF
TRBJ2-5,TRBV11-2,CASSPGGGLAGGPETQYF
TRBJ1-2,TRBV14,CASSQRGGSTYGYTF
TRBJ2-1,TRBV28,CASSLSGLPDLLEQFF
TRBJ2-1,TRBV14,CASSQVSSGRKNEQFF
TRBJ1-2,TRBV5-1,CASSYGADYTF
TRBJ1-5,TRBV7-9,CPSSLSRGGTPQHF
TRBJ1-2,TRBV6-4,CASSARYRASPYYGYTF
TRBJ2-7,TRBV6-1,CASSTRQGEQYF
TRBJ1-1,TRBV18,CASSPAQGASTEAFF
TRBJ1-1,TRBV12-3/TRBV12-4,CASSLSAGLNTEAFF
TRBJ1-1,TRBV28,CASSPDSKAFF